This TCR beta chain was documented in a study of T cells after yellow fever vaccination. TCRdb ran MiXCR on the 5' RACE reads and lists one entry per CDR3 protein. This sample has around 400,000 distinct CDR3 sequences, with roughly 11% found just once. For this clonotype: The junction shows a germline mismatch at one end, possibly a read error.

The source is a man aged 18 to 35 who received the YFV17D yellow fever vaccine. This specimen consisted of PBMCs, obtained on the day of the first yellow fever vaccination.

The CDR3 region has the DNA TGCGCCAGCAGATTGGGCACAGATACGCAGTATTTT. Residues: CASRLGTDTQYF. The chain carries TRBV5-1 and TRBJ2-3; D is undetermined. The CDR3 runs to 12 residues. Germline V lookup: CDR1 SGHRS, CDR2 YFSETQ.